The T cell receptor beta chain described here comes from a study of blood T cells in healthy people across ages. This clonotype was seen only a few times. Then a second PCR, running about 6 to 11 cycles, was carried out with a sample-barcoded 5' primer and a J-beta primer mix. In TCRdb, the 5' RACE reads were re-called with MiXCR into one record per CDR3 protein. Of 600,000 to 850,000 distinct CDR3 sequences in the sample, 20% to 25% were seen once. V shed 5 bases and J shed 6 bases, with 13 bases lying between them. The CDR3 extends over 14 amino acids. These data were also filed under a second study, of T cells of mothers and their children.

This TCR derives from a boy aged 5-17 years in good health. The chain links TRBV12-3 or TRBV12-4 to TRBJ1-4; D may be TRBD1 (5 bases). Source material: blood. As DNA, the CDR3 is TGTGCCAGCAGTCGCCCGGGGGTAGATGAAAAACTGTTTTTT. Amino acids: CASSRPGVDEKLFF.